These 2 T cell receptor beta chains originate from one sample sequenced in a study of PD-L1 blockade in urothelial cancer (dated by TCRdb to 2016 to 2017). Libraries were built with the immunoSEQ multiplex PCR assay. TCRdb took over this immuneACCESS table, retaining in-frame rearrangements with V and J assigned. Such tables are incomplete; in checked studies, under half of the missing clones stem from an unresolved V gene, and the remainder is unexplained. The sample has 14,000 to 15,000 clones on record, approximately 90% of them singletons. The top ten constitute about 16% of the sample. This material consisted of PBMCs, taken around atezolizumab (anti-PD-L1) treatment. Source of these receptors: a man in his 70s with urothelial cancer.

This clone was seen once. The V gene is TRBV10-3, the J gene TRBJ1-5; the D gene is possibly TRBD1 (5 bases). CDR3 length: 14 amino acids. Between the trimmed V and J ends, which lost 6 bases and 7 bases, there was a span of 16 bases. CDR1 and CDR2 (germline): ENHRY, SYGVKD. In nucleotides, the CDR3 is TGTGCCATCAGCAGGGCCTCCCAGGAACAGCCCCAGCATTTT. This codes for CAISRASQEQPQHF.

The rearrangement links TRBV6-1 to TRBJ1-5; D unresolved. The CDR3 consists of 16 residues. V was trimmed by 2 bases and J by 0 bases, leaving 11 bases between them. Germline V lookup: CDR1 MNHNS, CDR2 SASEGT. CDR3 sequence (DNA): TGTGCCAGCAGTGAAAGTAATTACTATAGCAATCAGCCCCAGCATTTT. Amino acid sequence: CASSESNYYSNQPQHF.